Sequencing of this T cell receptor (beta chain) was carried out in a study of T cells after yellow fever vaccination. TCRdb re-called the 5' RACE reads with MiXCR, one entry per CDR3 protein. The sample holds over 250,000 distinct CDR3 sequences, roughly 4.8% seen once. This clonotype was observed a few times. Its target is not known. General observations from the study: Contamination by abundant bulk-population clonotypes could be present in FACS-sorted repertoires.

This CDR3 contains 11 residues. Trimming took off 6 bases at V and 6 bases at J, with 8 bases between the two ends. The V gene's germline CDR1 is KGHSH and CDR2 LQKENI. This receptor was obtained from a young man who received the YFV17D yellow fever vaccine. Source: CD4+ T cells sorted from PBMCs, taken on the day of the yellow fever booster vaccination. The rearrangement links TRBV18 to TRBJ2-5, with D perhaps matching TRBD2 (5 bases). The CDR3 region is CASSGEQTQYF. DNA for the CDR3: TGTGCCAGCTCCGGGGAACAGACCCAGTACTTC.